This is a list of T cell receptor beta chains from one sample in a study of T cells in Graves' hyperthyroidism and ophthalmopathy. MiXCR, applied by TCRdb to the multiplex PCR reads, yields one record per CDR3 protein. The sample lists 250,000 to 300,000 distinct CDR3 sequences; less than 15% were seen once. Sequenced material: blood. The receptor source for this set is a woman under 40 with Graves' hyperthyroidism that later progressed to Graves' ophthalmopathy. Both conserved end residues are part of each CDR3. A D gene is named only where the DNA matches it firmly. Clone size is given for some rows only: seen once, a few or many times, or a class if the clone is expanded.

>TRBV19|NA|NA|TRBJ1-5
TGTGCCAGTAGTATTTATGCGGCAGGGGTCCAAAATCAGCCCCAGCATTTT
CASSIYAAGVQNQPQHF
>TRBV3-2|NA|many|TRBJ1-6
TGTGCCAGCAGCCCCCATCTCTCGCTGTGGAATTCACCCCTCCACTTT
CASSPHLSLWNSPLHF
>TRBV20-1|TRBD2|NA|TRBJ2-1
TGCAGTGCTAGACGCGGACTAGCGGGGTCGGTTGAGCAGTTCTTC
CSARRGLAGSVEQFF
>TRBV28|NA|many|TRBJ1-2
TGTGCCAGCAACACCCGGCCGGGCGGCAGCCCATTAGACTATGGCTACACCTTC
CASNTRPGGSPLDYGYTF
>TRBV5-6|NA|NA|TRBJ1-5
TGTGCCAGCAGCTTGAATCCAGGCAATCAGCCCCAGCATTTT
CASSLNPGNQPQHF
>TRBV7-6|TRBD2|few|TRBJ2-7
TGTGCCAGCACCCCCGGCGGGAGGGACGGGCAGTACTTC
CASTPGGRDGQYF
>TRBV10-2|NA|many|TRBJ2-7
TGCGCCAGCAGTGAGTCAGCGGAAGAGCAGTACTTC
CASSESAEEQYF
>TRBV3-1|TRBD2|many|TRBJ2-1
TGTGCCAGCAGCCAAGACCCTAGCGGGGCCAACAATGAGCAGTTCTTC
CASSQDPSGANNEQFF
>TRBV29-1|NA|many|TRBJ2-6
TGCAGCGTTGATTCGGGGGCAACCTCTGGGGCCAACGTCCTGACTTTC
CSVDSGATSGANVLTF
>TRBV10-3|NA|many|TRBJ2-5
TGTGCCATCAGCGCGGGACAAGAGACCCAGTACTTC
CAISAGQETQYF
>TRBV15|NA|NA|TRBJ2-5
TGTGCCACCAGCAGAGATCGACAGTTCAAGGAGACCCAGTACTTC
CATSRDRQFKETQYF
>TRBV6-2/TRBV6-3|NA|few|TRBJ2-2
TGTGCCAGCAGGTCAGGGTGGACCGGGGAGCTGTTTTTT
CASRSGWTGELFF
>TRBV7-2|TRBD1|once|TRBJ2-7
TGTGCCAGCAGGCCGGACAGGGTTCCCTACGAGCAGTACTTC
CASRPDRVPYEQYF
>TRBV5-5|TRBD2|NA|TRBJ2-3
TGTGCCAGCAGCTTAGGGGGACTAGCGGACACAGATACGCAGTATTTT
CASSLGGLADTDTQYF
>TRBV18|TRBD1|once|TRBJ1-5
TGTGCCAGCTCTGTAGGGACAGGCCGCAATCAGCCCCAGCATTTT
CASSVGTGRNQPQHF
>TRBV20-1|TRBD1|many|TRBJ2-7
TGCAGTGCTAGTCGGATCGACAGGGAGAACACCTACGAGCAGTACTTC
CSASRIDRENTYEQYF
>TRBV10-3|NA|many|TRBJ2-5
TGTGCCATCAGTGAGTCGAAAGGGGACGGGACCCAGTACTTC
CAISESKGDGTQYF
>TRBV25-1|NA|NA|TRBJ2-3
TGTGCCAGCAGTGCCGGCGCGGGGGATACGCAGTATTTT
CASSAGAGDTQYF
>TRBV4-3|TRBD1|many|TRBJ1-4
TGCGCAAGTCGTAGGGGGCAACTAGCAACTAATGAAAAACTGTTTTTT
CASRRGQLATNEKLFF
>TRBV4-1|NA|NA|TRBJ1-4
TGCGCCAGCAGCCAAGAATGGTCATCTCCTAGGGGAAAACTGTTTTTT
CASSQEWSSPRGKLFF
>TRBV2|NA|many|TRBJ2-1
TGTGCCAGCCTACGTGAGAGCTCCTACAATGAGCAGTTCTTC
CASLRESSYNEQFF
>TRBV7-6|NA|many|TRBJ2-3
TGTGCCAGCAGCTTAGCGGACTATTTCACAGATACGCAGTATTTT
CASSLADYFTDTQYF
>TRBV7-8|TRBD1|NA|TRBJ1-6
TGTGCCAGCAGCGGGACAGGGCCCTATAATTCACCCCTCCACTTT
CASSGTGPYNSPLHF
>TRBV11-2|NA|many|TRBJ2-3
TGTGCCAGCAGCGGCGGAGCTTACACAGATACGCAGTATTTT
CASSGGAYTDTQYF